The sequence of this T cell receptor (beta chain) was determined in a study of human T cells and chemical hapten exposure. TCRdb recomputed calls from the RACE reads with MiXCR, one row per CDR3 protein. The data contain approximately 80,000 distinct CDR3 sequences, 9.5% to 12% of them singletons. Trimming removed 4 bases from V and 7 bases from J; junction bases left unmatched: 17. The CDR3 is 18 residues long. CDR1 is MGHRA, CDR2 YSYEKL, per germline. Specified time point: patch test 1, 2 weeks after DPC sensitization. Treatment defined: therapeutic diphenylcyclopropenone sensitization with weekly scalp DPC.

The chain is built from TRBV4-1 and TRBJ2-7, with 12 bases aligning to TRBD2. The source was whole blood, collected in connection with sensitization to the hapten diphenylcyclopropenone (DPC). The clonotype was recovered from a woman aged 45-59 years with alopecia areata. Some clones in this sample may be carry-over from other donors' samples. DNA of the CDR3: TGCGCCAGCAGCCTCTCCCCGCCTGGACTAGCGGGGTCTCGGGAGCAGTACTTC. Encoded protein: CASSLSPPGLAGSREQYF.